This T cell receptor beta chain emerged from a study of T cell changes during pregnancy in multiple sclerosis. Germline V lookup: CDR1 SGHAT, CDR2 FQNNGV. The ends were cut back, 5 bases at V and 0 bases at J, with 10 bases in the middle. The CDR3 is made up of 15 amino acids. TCRdb keeps only in-frame clones here, not all; method: immunoSEQ multiplex PCR. The sample lists fewer than 150,000 clones, about 96% occurring once. Source: peripheral blood, taken after pregnancy. The chain joins TRBV11-2 to TRBJ2-2; a possible D gene is TRBD1 (6 bases). The sequence was obtained from a female donor with multiple sclerosis, enrolled in a pregnancy study. CDR3 nucleotides: TGTGCCAGCAGCCCTAGGACAGCGAACACCGGGGAGCTGTTTTTT. Amino acid sequence: CASSPRTANTGELFF.